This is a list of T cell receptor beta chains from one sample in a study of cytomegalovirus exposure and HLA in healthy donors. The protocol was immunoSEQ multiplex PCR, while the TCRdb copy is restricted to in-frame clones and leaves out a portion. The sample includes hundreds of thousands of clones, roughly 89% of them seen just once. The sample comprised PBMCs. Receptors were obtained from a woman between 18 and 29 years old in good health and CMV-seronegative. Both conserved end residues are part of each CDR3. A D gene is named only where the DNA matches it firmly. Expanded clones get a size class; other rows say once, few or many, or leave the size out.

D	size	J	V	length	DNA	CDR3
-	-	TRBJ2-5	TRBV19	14	TGTGCCAGTAGTGCCCAGGGGTTTCAAGAGACCCAGTACTTC	CASSAQGFQETQYF
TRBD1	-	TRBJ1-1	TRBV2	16	TGTGCCAGCAGTTCAGACAGGGGGCGGATAGGCACTGAAGCTTTCTTT	CASSSDRGRIGTEAFF
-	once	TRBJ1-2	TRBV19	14	TGTGCCAGTAAGGACAACTCCCGCCTGTATGGCTACACCTTC	CASKDNSRLYGYTF
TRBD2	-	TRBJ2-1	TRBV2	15	TGTGCCACCCCCACCGTAGCGGGACCCTACAATGAGCAGTTCTTC	CATPTVAGPYNEQFF
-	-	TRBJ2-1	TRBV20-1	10	TGCAGTGCTAGTATGAATGAGCAGTTCTTC	CSASMNEQFF
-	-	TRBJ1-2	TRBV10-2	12	TGCGCCAGCAGTGAGGCGGGCTATGGCTACACCTTC	CASSEAGYGYTF
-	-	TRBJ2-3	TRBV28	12	TGTGCCAGCAATAGCGGCACAGATACGCAGTATTTT	CASNSGTDTQYF
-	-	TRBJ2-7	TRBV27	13	TGTGCCAGCAGATGGGCCCACTCCTACGAGCAGTACTTC	CASRWAHSYEQYF
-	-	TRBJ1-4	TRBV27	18	TGTGCCAGCAGTTTATATGCCAGGGGCGCTTCAACTAATGAAAAACTGTTTTTT	CASSLYARGASTNEKLFF
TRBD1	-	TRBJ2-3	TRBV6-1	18	TGTGCCAGCAGTGATCAATTCTCTGGGACAGGGTGGGGAGATACGCAGTATTTT	CASSDQFSGTGWGDTQYF
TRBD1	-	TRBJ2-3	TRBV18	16	TGTGCCAGCTCACCCTTGGGACAGGGCAACCAAGATACGCAGTATTTT	CASSPLGQGNQDTQYF
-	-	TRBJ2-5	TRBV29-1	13	TGCAGCGCCGGGCAGGGGACGGCAGAGACCCAGTACTTC	CSAGQGTAETQYF
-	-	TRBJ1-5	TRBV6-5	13	TGTGCCAGCAGCAAACAAGGCAATCAGCCCCAGCATTTT	CASSKQGNQPQHF
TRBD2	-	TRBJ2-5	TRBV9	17	TGTGCCAGCAGCGTAGGGGCTAGCGGGAGTATGGCGGAGACCCAGTACTTC	CASSVGASGSMAETQYF
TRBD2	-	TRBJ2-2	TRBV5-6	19	TGTGCCAGCAGCCGAGGGGGACTAGCGGGGGCCGCGAACACCGGGGAGCTGTTTTTT	CASSRGGLAGAANTGELFF
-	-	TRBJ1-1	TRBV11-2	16	TGTGCCAGCAGCTCCTTTCAACTACAGGGTGACCCTGAAGCTTTCTTT	CASSSFQLQGDPEAFF
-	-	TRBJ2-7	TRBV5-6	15	TGTGCCAGCAGCTACTGGGGCTCCCTACCCTACGAGCAGTACTTC	CASSYWGSLPYEQYF
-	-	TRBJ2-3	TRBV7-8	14	TGTGCCAGCAGCTTGGGGGCTAGCACAGATACGCAGTATTTT	CASSLGASTDTQYF
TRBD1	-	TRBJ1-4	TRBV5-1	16	TGCGCCAGCAGCCCAATACCCGTACAGGGGGGTGAAAAACTGTTTTTT	CASSPIPVQGGEKLFF
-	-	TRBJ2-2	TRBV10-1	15	TGCGCCAGCAGTGACGGCAGGGGGAGGTCCGGGGAGCTGTTTTTT	CASSDGRGRSGELFF
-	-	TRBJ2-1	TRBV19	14	TGTGCCAGTAGTACTGGCTCCCCCTACAATGAGCAGTTCTTC	CASSTGSPYNEQFF
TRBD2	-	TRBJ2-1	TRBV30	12	TGTGCCAGGAGCGGGGCCTACAATGAGCAGTTCTTC	CARSGAYNEQFF
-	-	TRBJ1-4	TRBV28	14	TGTGCCAGCATGAGGAACCCCGGCTCTGAAAAACTGTTTTTT	CASMRNPGSEKLFF
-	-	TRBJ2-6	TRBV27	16	TGTGCCAGCAGTTTTCTAGGGGGAACTGGGGCCAACGTCCTGACTTTC	CASSFLGGTGANVLTF
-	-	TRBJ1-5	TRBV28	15	TGTGCCAGCCTTCAACCCAGGGCCCTCAATCAGCCCCAGCATTTT	CASLQPRALNQPQHF
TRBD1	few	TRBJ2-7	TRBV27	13	TGTGCCAGCAGTTTACAGGGGGCCCACGAGCAGTACTTC	CASSLQGAHEQYF
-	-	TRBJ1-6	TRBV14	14	TGTGCCAGCAGCCGGGGAGAACATAATTCACCCCTCCACTTT	CASSRGEHNSPLHF
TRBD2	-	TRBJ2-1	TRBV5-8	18	TGTGCCAGCAGCCGCGGGACTAGCGGGATTAGCTCCTACAATGAGCAGTTCTTC	CASSRGTSGISSYNEQFF
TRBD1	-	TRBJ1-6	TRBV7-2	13	TGTGCCAGCAGCATTACAGGGGCTTCACCCCTCCACTTT	CASSITGASPLHF
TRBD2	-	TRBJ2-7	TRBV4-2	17	TGTGCCAGCAGCCAAGATCGGGTCACTAGCGGACGCTACGAGCAGTACTTC	CASSQDRVTSGRYEQYF
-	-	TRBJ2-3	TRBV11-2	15	TGTGCCAGCGGCCAACGGGGGGCAAGCACAGATACGCAGTATTTT	CASGQRGASTDTQYF
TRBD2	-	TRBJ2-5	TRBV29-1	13	TGCAGCGTGACTAGCGGGAGATCAGAGACCCAGTACTTC	CSVTSGRSETQYF
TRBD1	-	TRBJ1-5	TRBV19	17	TGTGCCAGTAGTACCCGTCCCGGGACAGGGGGCCGACAGCCCCAGCATTTT	CASSTRPGTGGRQPQHF
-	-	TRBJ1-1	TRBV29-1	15	TGCAGCGTTGAAGATCATAGCGGCGGGTACACTGAAGCTTTCTTT	CSVEDHSGGYTEAFF
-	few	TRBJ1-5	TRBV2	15	TGTGCCAGCAGTGTGGAAGGCAGGGGAAATCAGCCCCAGCATTTT	CASSVEGRGNQPQHF
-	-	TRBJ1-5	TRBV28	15	TGTGCCAGCAGCGTTCAGGGATATAGCAATCAGCCCCAGCATTTT	CASSVQGYSNQPQHF
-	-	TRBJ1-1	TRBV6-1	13	TGTGCCAGCAGTGAGGAGGTAAGGACTGAAGCTTTCTTT	CASSEEVRTEAFF
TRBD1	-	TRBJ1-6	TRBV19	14	TGTGCCAGTAGTACGACAGGGGGCAATTCACCCCTCCACTTT	CASSTTGGNSPLHF
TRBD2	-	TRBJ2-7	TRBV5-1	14	TGCGCCAGCAGCTTGGGCGGGGGTTCTTACGAGCAGTACTTC	CASSLGGGSYEQYF
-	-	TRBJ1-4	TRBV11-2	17	TGTGCCAGCAGTTCATTCCTCGACAGCCCATTAAGGGAAAAACTGTTTTTT	CASSSFLDSPLREKLFF
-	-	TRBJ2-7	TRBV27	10	TGTGCCAGCAGTTCCCCCGGGACTGACTTC	CASSSPGTDF
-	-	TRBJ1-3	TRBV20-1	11	TGCAGTGCTAGCGTGGGAAACACCATATATTTT	CSASVGNTIYF